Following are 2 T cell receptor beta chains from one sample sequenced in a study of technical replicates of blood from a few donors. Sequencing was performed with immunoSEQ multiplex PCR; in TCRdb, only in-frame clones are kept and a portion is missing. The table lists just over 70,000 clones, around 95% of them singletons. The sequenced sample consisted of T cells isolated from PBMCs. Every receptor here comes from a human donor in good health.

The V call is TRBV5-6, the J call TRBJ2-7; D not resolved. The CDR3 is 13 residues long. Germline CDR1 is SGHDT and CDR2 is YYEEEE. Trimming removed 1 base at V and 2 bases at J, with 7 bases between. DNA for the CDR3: TGTGCCAGCAGCTTGACGGTCACCTACGAGCAGTACTTC. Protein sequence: CASSLTVTYEQYF.

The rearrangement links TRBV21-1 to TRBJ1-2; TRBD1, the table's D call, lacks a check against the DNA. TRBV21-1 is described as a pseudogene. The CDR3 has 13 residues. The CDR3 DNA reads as TGTGCCAGCAGCATTGACAGGGTTGGTGGCTACACCTTC. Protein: CASSIDRVGGYTF.